A selection of T cell receptor beta chains follows, all from one sample in a study of human T cells and chemical hapten exposure. A single record per CDR3 protein comes from TCRdb applying MiXCR to the RACE reads. Counted here are over 95,000 distinct CDR3 sequences, around 12% occurring once; the ten biggest clones make up 2% to 2.5%. This material consisted of whole blood, taken in connection with sensitization to the hapten diphenylcyclopropenone (DPC). The receptors come from a woman in her 40s with alopecia areata. Some clones in this sample may be carry-over from other donors' samples. Both conserved end residues are part of each CDR3. Fields, in order: J gene, CDR3 length, V gene, clone size, D gene, CDR3 protein, CDR3 DNA. A D gene is named only where the DNA matches it firmly. Rows may omit the clone size; those that give it use once, few, many or a size class.

J gene: TRBJ2-7; CDR3 length: 16; V gene: TRBV27; clone size: -; D gene: -; CDR3 protein: CASSHGSGRSSYEQYF; CDR3 DNA: TGTGCCAGCAGTCACGGAAGCGGTAGGAGCTCCTACGAGCAGTACTTC
J gene: TRBJ1-4; CDR3 length: 14; V gene: TRBV28; clone size: -; D gene: -; CDR3 protein: CASSSRSPGEKLFF; CDR3 DNA: TGTGCCAGCAGCTCCCGATCCCCGGGGGAAAAACTGTTTTTT
J gene: TRBJ2-1; CDR3 length: 15; V gene: TRBV7-3; clone size: -; D gene: -; CDR3 protein: CASSLVSGSYNEQFF; CDR3 DNA: TGTGCCAGCAGCTTAGTTTCAGGATCCTACAATGAGCAGTTCTTC
J gene: TRBJ2-2; CDR3 length: 16; V gene: TRBV9; clone size: few; D gene: TRBD2; CDR3 protein: CASSVDGRANTGELFF; CDR3 DNA: TGTGCCAGCAGCGTAGACGGGAGGGCCAACACCGGGGAGCTGTTTTTT
J gene: TRBJ2-4; CDR3 length: 18; V gene: TRBV3-1; clone size: -; D gene: TRBD2; CDR3 protein: CASSPSPLAGGIGYIQYF; CDR3 DNA: TGTGCCAGCAGCCCCTCGCCCCTAGCGGGAGGCATCGGATACATTCAGTACTTC
J gene: TRBJ2-2; CDR3 length: 14; V gene: TRBV5-1; clone size: many; D gene: -; CDR3 protein: CASSLAWGTGELFF; CDR3 DNA: TGCGCCAGCAGCTTGGCCTGGGGGACCGGGGAGCTGTTTTTT
J gene: TRBJ2-1; CDR3 length: 13; V gene: TRBV20-1; clone size: -; D gene: TRBD1; CDR3 protein: CSARGTNYNEQFF; CDR3 DNA: TGCAGTGCCAGGGGGACAAACTACAATGAGCAGTTCTTC
J gene: TRBJ1-5; CDR3 length: 15; V gene: TRBV6-1; clone size: -; D gene: -; CDR3 protein: CASSEGRYSNQPQHF; CDR3 DNA: TGTGCCAGCAGTGAAGGGAGGTATAGCAATCAGCCCCAGCATTTT
J gene: TRBJ2-7; CDR3 length: 17; V gene: TRBV13; clone size: few; D gene: TRBD1; CDR3 protein: CASSSMIRDRSDYEQYF; CDR3 DNA: TGTGCCAGCAGCTCGATGATCCGGGACAGGTCTGACTACGAGCAGTACTTC
J gene: TRBJ2-6; CDR3 length: 15; V gene: TRBV28; clone size: few; D gene: -; CDR3 protein: CASRLPGTGANVLTF; CDR3 DNA: TGTGCCAGCAGGCTGCCGGGCACGGGGGCCAACGTCCTGACTTTC
J gene: TRBJ2-2; CDR3 length: 14; V gene: TRBV4-1; clone size: few; D gene: -; CDR3 protein: CASSQARETGELFF; CDR3 DNA: TGCGCCAGCAGCCAAGCCAGGGAAACCGGGGAGCTGTTTTTT
J gene: TRBJ1-4; CDR3 length: 16; V gene: TRBV19; clone size: -; D gene: -; CDR3 protein: CASTDGEAGPPEKLFF; CDR3 DNA: TGTGCCAGTACCGATGGGGAGGCGGGCCCCCCTGAAAAACTGTTTTTT
J gene: TRBJ1-1; CDR3 length: 16; V gene: TRBV7-9; clone size: -; D gene: -; CDR3 protein: CASSLDLRASRGEAFF; CDR3 DNA: TGTGCCAGCAGCTTAGATCTCAGGGCCTCTAGGGGTGAAGCTTTCTTT
J gene: TRBJ1-5; CDR3 length: 15; V gene: TRBV4-2; clone size: few; D gene: -; CDR3 protein: CASSQNTGQGQPQHF; CDR3 DNA: TGTGCCAGCAGCCAAAACACAGGCCAAGGACAGCCCCAGCATTTT
J gene: TRBJ1-5; CDR3 length: 14; V gene: TRBV18; clone size: many; D gene: TRBD1; CDR3 protein: CASSLTGEMQPQHF; CDR3 DNA: TGTGCCAGCTCACTGACAGGGGAAATGCAGCCCCAGCATTTT
J gene: TRBJ1-5; CDR3 length: 13; V gene: TRBV4-1; clone size: few; D gene: -; CDR3 protein: CASSPSTDQPQHF; CDR3 DNA: TGCGCCAGCAGCCCTTCGACTGATCAGCCCCAGCATTTT
J gene: TRBJ1-6; CDR3 length: 15; V gene: TRBV3-1; clone size: few; D gene: -; CDR3 protein: CASSWRGASNSPLHF; CDR3 DNA: TGTGCCAGCAGCTGGCGTGGGGCCTCTAATTCACCCCTCCACTTT
J gene: TRBJ2-7; CDR3 length: 17; V gene: TRBV5-1; clone size: -; D gene: TRBD1; CDR3 protein: CASNQPGQGQWSYEQYF; CDR3 DNA: TGCGCCAGCAACCAACCGGGACAGGGCCAGTGGTCCTACGAGCAGTACTTC
J gene: TRBJ1-2; CDR3 length: 13; V gene: TRBV3-1; clone size: -; D gene: -; CDR3 protein: CASSQGSLDGYTF; CDR3 DNA: TGTGCCAGCAGCCAAGGCAGTCTAGATGGCTACACCTTC
J gene: TRBJ1-5; CDR3 length: 15; V gene: TRBV5-5; clone size: many; D gene: -; CDR3 protein: CASSRAGGNNQPQHF; CDR3 DNA: TGTGCCAGCAGCCGGGCGGGCGGAAACAATCAGCCCCAGCATTTT
J gene: TRBJ2-1; CDR3 length: 11; V gene: TRBV10-3; clone size: -; D gene: -; CDR3 protein: CAISEGDEQFF; CDR3 DNA: TGTGCCATCAGTGAAGGCGATGAGCAGTTCTTC
J gene: TRBJ2-1; CDR3 length: 13; V gene: TRBV3-1; clone size: few; D gene: -; CDR3 protein: CASSQGAHNEQFF; CDR3 DNA: TGTGCCAGCAGCCAGGGGGCCCACAATGAGCAGTTCTTC
J gene: TRBJ2-7; CDR3 length: 11; V gene: TRBV28; clone size: few; D gene: -; CDR3 protein: CASRSPYEQYF; CDR3 DNA: TGTGCCAGCAGGTCCCCCTACGAGCAGTACTTC
J gene: TRBJ2-7; CDR3 length: 14; V gene: TRBV28; clone size: few; D gene: TRBD2; CDR3 protein: CASSPVAGNYEQYF; CDR3 DNA: TGTGCCAGCAGTCCCGTAGCGGGAAACTACGAGCAGTACTTC
J gene: TRBJ2-1; CDR3 length: 13; V gene: TRBV7-2; clone size: few; D gene: -; CDR3 protein: CASSPRVTGEQFF; CDR3 DNA: TGTGCCAGCAGCCCAAGGGTGACGGGTGAGCAGTTCTTC
J gene: TRBJ1-5; CDR3 length: 14; V gene: TRBV6-2/TRBV6-3; clone size: many; D gene: TRBD1; CDR3 protein: CASSDRGPDQPQHF; CDR3 DNA: TGTGCCAGCAGCGACAGGGGCCCCGATCAGCCCCAGCATTTT
J gene: TRBJ1-5; CDR3 length: 17; V gene: TRBV6-6; clone size: -; D gene: -; CDR3 protein: CASSYLPSRGSNQPQHF; CDR3 DNA: TGTGCCAGCAGTTACCTTCCTTCCAGGGGAAGCAATCAGCCCCAGCATTTT
J gene: TRBJ2-5; CDR3 length: 15; V gene: TRBV7-6; clone size: few; D gene: TRBD2; CDR3 protein: CASSWGLAVQETQYF; CDR3 DNA: TGTGCCAGCAGCTGGGGTCTAGCGGTGCAAGAGACCCAGTACTTC
J gene: TRBJ2-4; CDR3 length: 17; V gene: TRBV12-3/TRBV12-4; clone size: -; D gene: TRBD1; CDR3 protein: CASSFGTERLAKNIQYF; CDR3 DNA: TGTGCCAGCAGTTTTGGGACAGAGAGGCTAGCCAAAAACATTCAGTACTTC
J gene: TRBJ1-1; CDR3 length: 14; V gene: TRBV3-1; clone size: -; D gene: -; CDR3 protein: CASSQELLGQEAFF; CDR3 DNA: TGTGCCAGCAGCCAAGAATTGTTGGGACAAGAAGCTTTCTTT
J gene: TRBJ2-1; CDR3 length: 13; V gene: TRBV11-3; clone size: few; D gene: -; CDR3 protein: CASSLFGAGEQFF; CDR3 DNA: TGTGCCAGCAGCTTATTTGGAGCGGGTGAGCAGTTCTTC
J gene: TRBJ2-3; CDR3 length: 16; V gene: TRBV4-3; clone size: many; D gene: TRBD2; CDR3 protein: CASSPLAGGITDTQYF; CDR3 DNA: TGCGCCAGCAGCCCACTAGCGGGAGGGATCACAGATACGCAGTATTTT
J gene: TRBJ2-5; CDR3 length: 14; V gene: TRBV7-2; clone size: many; D gene: -; CDR3 protein: CASSLVRAGETQYF; CDR3 DNA: TGTGCCAGCAGCTTAGTCCGGGCTGGAGAGACCCAGTACTTC
J gene: TRBJ1-5; CDR3 length: 16; V gene: TRBV28; clone size: -; D gene: TRBD1; CDR3 protein: CASRPAGTGADQPQHF; CDR3 DNA: TGTGCCAGCAGACCCGCCGGGACAGGGGCGGATCAGCCCCAGCATTTT
J gene: TRBJ2-7; CDR3 length: 14; V gene: TRBV20-1; clone size: -; D gene: TRBD2; CDR3 protein: CSATPGGRGYEQYF; CDR3 DNA: TGCAGTGCTACCCCAGGCGGGAGGGGTTACGAGCAGTACTTC
J gene: TRBJ2-6; CDR3 length: 13; V gene: TRBV6-1; clone size: few; D gene: -; CDR3 protein: CASSSFGANVLTF; CDR3 DNA: TGTGCCAGCAGCTCTTTTGGGGCCAACGTCCTGACTTTC
J gene: TRBJ2-1; CDR3 length: 13; V gene: TRBV27; clone size: -; D gene: TRBD1; CDR3 protein: CGTGASSYNEQFF; CDR3 DNA: TGTGGCACAGGGGCGAGCTCCTACAATGAGCAGTTCTTC